This is a list of T cell receptor beta chains from one sample in a study of blood T cells in healthy people across ages. One entry per CDR3 protein, called by TCRdb with MiXCR from the 5' RACE reads. This repertoire shows some 920,000 distinct CDR3 sequences, roughly 47% found once; its top ten account for about a fifth. What was sequenced was blood. Receptors originate from a woman aged 60-70 years in good health. Both conserved end residues are part of each CDR3. A D gene is named only where the DNA matches it firmly. Size is stated for part of the rows, as once, few or many counts, or as a class when the clone is expanded.

D	size	V	J	CDR3	DNA
NA	NA	TRBV7-9	TRBJ1-4	CASSLVPDNEKLFF	TGTGCCAGCAGCTTAGTTCCAGACAATGAAAAACTGTTTTTT
NA	NA	TRBV29-1	TRBJ2-7	CSVEGRFQEQYF	TGCAGCGTTGAAGGGAGGTTTCAGGAGCAGTACTTC
NA	NA	TRBV2	TRBJ1-2	CATQDILYGYTF	TGTGCCACCCAAGACATCCTTTATGGCTACACCTTC
NA	NA	TRBV5-6	TRBJ2-7	CASSSLNHEQYF	TGTGCCAGCAGCTCCCTCAACCACGAGCAGTACTTC
TRBD2	NA	TRBV7-9	TRBJ2-3	CASSLWLTSGSRPADTQYF	TGTGCCAGCAGCTTATGGTTAACTAGCGGGAGCCGCCCGGCAGATACGCAGTATTTT
NA	many	TRBV11-2	TRBJ2-5	CASSLIIWGEQETQYF	TGTGCCAGCAGCTTAATAATCTGGGGTGAGCAAGAGACCCAGTACTTC
TRBD1	NA	TRBV7-9	TRBJ1-2	CASSLTTGDYGYTF	TGTGCCAGCAGCTTAACCACAGGGGACTATGGCTACACCTTC
NA	NA	TRBV7-6	TRBJ2-5	CASSSGTYETQYF	TGTGCCAGCAGCTCAGGGACGTATGAGACCCAGTACTTC
NA	NA	TRBV20-1	TRBJ2-1	CSAHQGLDGYNEQFF	TGCAGTGCTCATCAGGGTCTAGATGGATACAATGAGCAGTTCTTC
TRBD2	NA	TRBV4-2	TRBJ2-3	CASSQDSAGGRTDTQYF	TGTGCCAGCAGCCAAGATTCGGCGGGAGGACGCACAGATACGCAGTATTTT
NA	NA	TRBV2	TRBJ1-2	CASSENGAYGYTF	TGTGCCAGCAGTGAAAACGGGGCTTATGGCTACACCTTC
TRBD1	NA	TRBV5-1	TRBJ2-1	CASSVGTGYNEQFF	TGCGCCAGCAGCGTGGGGACAGGATACAATGAGCAGTTCTTC
TRBD2	many	TRBV12-3/TRBV12-4	TRBJ2-7	CASSLGLAGGTEQYF	TGTGCCAGCAGTTTGGGACTAGCGGGGGGTACGGAGCAGTACTTC
NA	NA	TRBV28	TRBJ2-5	CASSWAGQKETQYF	TGTGCCAGCAGTTGGGCGGGACAGAAAGAGACCCAGTACTTC
TRBD2	NA	TRBV7-2	TRBJ2-1	CASSLKSGRIYNEQFF	TGTGCCAGCAGCTTAAAGAGCGGGAGAATATACAATGAGCAGTTCTTC
TRBD2	NA	TRBV29-1	TRBJ2-3	CSIVWLAGAHTDTQYF	TGCAGCATAGTTTGGCTAGCGGGAGCCCACACAGATACGCAGTATTTT
NA	NA	TRBV12-3/TRBV12-4	TRBJ2-7	CASRGNYNEQYF	TGTGCCAGCAGAGGGAACTACAATGAGCAGTACTTC
TRBD2	few	TRBV12-3/TRBV12-4	TRBJ2-5	CASSSGLLYQETQYF	TGTGCCAGCAGTTCGGGACTATTGTACCAAGAGACCCAGTACTTC
NA	many	TRBV6-2/TRBV6-3	TRBJ2-7	CASSYGNYEQYF	TGTGCCAGCAGTTACGGGAACTACGAGCAGTACTTC
NA	NA	TRBV20-1	TRBJ2-3	CSASKRVTDTQYF	TGCAGTGCTAGCAAGCGGGTCACAGATACGCAGTATTTT
TRBD1	few	TRBV6-2/TRBV6-3	TRBJ2-1	CASRPPGTGGNEQFF	TGTGCCAGCAGGCCTCCCGGGACAGGAGGCAATGAGCAGTTCTTC
NA	NA	TRBV20-1	TRBJ2-5	CSARDRITGTQYF	TGCAGTGCTAGAGACAGGATTACCGGGACCCAGTACTTC
NA	NA	TRBV14	TRBJ2-3	CASSQDRGSSATDTQYF	TGTGCCAGCAGCCAAGATCGTGGGTCTAGCGCCACAGATACGCAGTATTTT
TRBD1	NA	TRBV29-1	TRBJ1-2	CSVGSQGDYNGYTF	TGCAGCGTCGGATCGCAGGGGGACTATAATGGCTACACCTTC
NA	NA	TRBV28	TRBJ1-2	CASEEDTNYGYTF	TGTGCCAGCGAGGAAGATACTAACTATGGCTACACCTTC
NA	NA	TRBV4-1	TRBJ2-3	CASSQSRTTQDTQYF	TGCGCCAGCAGCCAATCTAGGACCACCCAGGATACGCAGTATTTT
NA	NA	TRBV2	TRBJ1-3	CASSVSGNTIYF	TGTGCCAGCAGTGTGTCAGGAAACACCATATATTTT
NA	NA	TRBV29-1	TRBJ2-5	CSVEELPGTQYF	TGCAGCGTTGAAGAACTCCCGGGGACCCAGTACTTC
NA	few	TRBV24-1	TRBJ2-5	CATRERNQETQYF	TGTGCCACCAGGGAGCGGAACCAAGAGACCCAGTACTTC
NA	NA	TRBV12-3/TRBV12-4	TRBJ2-7	CASNRGGHSYEQYF	TGTGCCAGCAATAGAGGGGGGCACTCCTACGAGCAGTACTTC
NA	NA	TRBV20-1	TRBJ1-1	CSASPPTEINAEAFF	TGCAGTGCTAGCCCGCCGACAGAGATTAACGCTGAAGCTTTCTTT
TRBD2	NA	TRBV24-1	TRBJ2-1	CAPRASSGRRTSGDNEQFF	TGTGCCCCCCGCGCTTCTAGCGGGAGGCGTACTTCGGGGGACAATGAGCAGTTCTTC
TRBD2	NA	TRBV20-1	TRBJ2-1	CSASGTRTYNEQFF	TGCAGTGCTTCCGGGACTAGGACATACAATGAGCAGTTCTTC
NA	NA	TRBV6-5	TRBJ1-6	CASSSDGPLHF	TGTGCCAGCAGTTCCGACGGGCCCCTCCACTTT
NA	NA	TRBV28	TRBJ1-5	CASRPTSTGPLGNQPQHF	TGTGCCAGCAGACCAACATCAACAGGGCCCCTTGGCAATCAGCCCCAGCATTTT
NA	few	TRBV4-3	TRBJ2-3	CASSQARPPTDTQYF	TGCGCCAGCAGCCAAGCTCGGCCCCCTACAGATACGCAGTATTTT
NA	few	TRBV12-3/TRBV12-4	TRBJ1-2	CASATVAGRHYGYTF	TGTGCCAGCGCCACGGTGGCGGGGCGGCACTATGGCTACACCTTC
NA	NA	TRBV27	TRBJ2-3	CASSFAFGRSTDTQYF	TGTGCCAGCAGTTTTGCCTTCGGCAGAAGCACAGATACGCAGTATTTT
NA	few	TRBV18	TRBJ2-3	CASSPRTPPDTQYF	TGTGCCAGCTCACCACGCACACCTCCAGATACGCAGTATTTT
TRBD2	NA	TRBV28	TRBJ2-2	CASTQTSGVTGGLFF	TGTGCCAGCACCCAAACTAGCGGGGTCACCGGGGGGCTGTTTTTT
TRBD1	few	TRBV5-1	TRBJ2-7	CASSSGTVWEQYF	TGCGCCAGCAGCTCCGGGACAGTCTGGGAGCAGTACTTC
NA	NA	TRBV3-1	TRBJ2-7	CASSQRPFGPPYEQYF	TGTGCCAGCAGCCAACGACCCTTCGGGCCTCCCTACGAGCAGTACTTC
NA	few	TRBV3-1	TRBJ2-7	CASSQANQGPYSYEQYF	TGTGCCAGCAGCCAAGCTAACCAGGGCCCCTACTCCTACGAGCAGTACTTC
NA	NA	TRBV3-1	TRBJ1-2	CASSQAGREGYTF	TGTGCCAGCAGCCAAGCAGGGAGAGAGGGCTACACCTTC
TRBD2	few	TRBV7-2	TRBJ2-5	CASSLGRSGSMYEQYF	TGTGCCAGCAGCTTAGGTAGAAGCGGGAGTATGTATGAGCAGTACTTC
NA	few	TRBV6-2/TRBV6-3	TRBJ1-2	CASSYGLYGYTF	TGTGCCAGCAGTTACGGGCTCTATGGCTACACCTTC
NA	NA	TRBV6-6	TRBJ2-5	CASSYTAPTASEETQYF	TGTGCCAGCAGTTACACCGCCCCGACAGCCTCTGAAGAGACCCAGTACTTC
NA	NA	TRBV7-9	TRBJ2-1	CASEWGGEHYRYNEQFF	TGTGCCAGCGAATGGGGCGGGGAGCACTACCGCTACAATGAGCAGTTCTTC
TRBD1	once	TRBV6-5	TRBJ2-7	CASSSRQGLYEQYF	TGTGCCAGCAGTTCCCGACAGGGTCTCTACGAGCAGTACTTC
TRBD2	NA	TRBV10-3	TRBJ2-3	CVINPGLAGNGTDTQYF	TGTGTCATCAATCCAGGACTAGCGGGAAATGGCACAGATACGCAGTATTTT
NA	NA	TRBV6-2/TRBV6-3	TRBJ2-5	CASSRLAKTLHQETQYF	TGTGCCAGCTCAAGGCTAGCGAAAACATTACACCAAGAGACCCAGTACTTC
NA	NA	TRBV6-2/TRBV6-3	TRBJ1-5	CASSYGVTTSQPQHF	TGTGCCAGCAGTTACGGGGTGACGACAAGCCAGCCCCAGCATTTT
TRBD1	NA	TRBV7-9	TRBJ2-1	CASSLGTGKNEQFF	TGTGCCAGCAGCTTAGGGACAGGTAAAAATGAGCAGTTCTTC
TRBD2	NA	TRBV3-1	TRBJ2-1	CATRSGLAAADGQFF	TGTGCCACCCGATCGGGACTAGCGGCCGCAGATGGGCAGTTCTTC
NA	NA	TRBV29-1	TRBJ2-2	CSVGRGPGAWELFF	TGCAGCGTCGGCAGGGGCCCGGGGGCCTGGGAGCTGTTTTTT
NA	NA	TRBV5-1	TRBJ1-4	CASSFQNREGEKLFF	TGCGCCAGCAGCTTTCAGAATAGGGAGGGGGAAAAACTGTTTTTT
TRBD2	NA	TRBV19	TRBJ2-3	CASSGTSPSTDTQYF	TGTGCCAGTAGCGGGACTAGCCCTAGCACAGATACGCAGTATTTT
TRBD2	NA	TRBV4-2	TRBJ2-1	CASSPGASGKDEQFF	TGTGCCAGCTCTCCTGGAGCTAGCGGGAAGGATGAGCAGTTCTTC